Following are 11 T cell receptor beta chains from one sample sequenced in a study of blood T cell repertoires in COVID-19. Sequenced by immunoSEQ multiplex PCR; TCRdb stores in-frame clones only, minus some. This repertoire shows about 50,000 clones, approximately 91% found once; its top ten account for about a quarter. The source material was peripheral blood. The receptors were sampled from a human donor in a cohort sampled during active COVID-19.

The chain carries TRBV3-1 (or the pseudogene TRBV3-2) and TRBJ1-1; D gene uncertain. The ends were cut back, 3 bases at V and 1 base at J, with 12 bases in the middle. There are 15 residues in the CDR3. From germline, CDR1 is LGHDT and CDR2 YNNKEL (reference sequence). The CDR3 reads CASSQEDAGNTEAFF. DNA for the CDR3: TGTGCCAGCAGCCAGGAGGATGCAGGGAACACTGAAGCTTTCTTT.

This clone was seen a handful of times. The CDR3 coding sequence is TGTGCCAGCAGCAAAGCGCTTGGGGCCTACAATCAGCCCCAGCATTTT. Translating it yields CASSKALGAYNQPQHF. The rearrangement uses TRBV21-1 and TRBJ1-5; TRBD1 was called by the table and not checked on the DNA. TRBV21-1 is designated a pseudogene. CDR3 size: 16 residues.

The CDR3 protein is CATSRDGTNSYNEQFF. The CDR3 DNA reads TGTGCCACCAGCAGAGATGGGACAAACTCCTACAATGAGCAGTTCTTC. V is TRBV15 and J is TRBJ2-1; D might be TRBD1 (6 bases). CDR1 is LNHNV and CDR2 is YYDKDF in the germline V gene (reference sequence). The CDR3 totals 16 residues. Between the trimmed V and J ends, which lost 0 bases and 0 bases, there was a span of 9 bases.

Here the CDR3 DNA reads TGTGCCAGCAGTTACTCAGGACTGGGCAATCAGCCCCAGCATTTT. This codes for CASSYSGLGNQPQHF. The rearrangement joins TRBV6-5 to TRBJ1-5; D is unresolved. Between the trimmed V and J ends, which lost 0 bases and 2 bases, there was a span of 8 bases. Germline CDR1 and CDR2: MNHEY and SVGAGI. The CDR3 is made up of 15 amino acids.

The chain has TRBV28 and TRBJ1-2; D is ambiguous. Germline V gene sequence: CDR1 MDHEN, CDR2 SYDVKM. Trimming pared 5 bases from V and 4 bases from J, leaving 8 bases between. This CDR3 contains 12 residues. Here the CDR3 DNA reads TGTGCCAGCAGTAGAGGTGGCTATGGCTACACCTTC. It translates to CASSRGGYGYTF.

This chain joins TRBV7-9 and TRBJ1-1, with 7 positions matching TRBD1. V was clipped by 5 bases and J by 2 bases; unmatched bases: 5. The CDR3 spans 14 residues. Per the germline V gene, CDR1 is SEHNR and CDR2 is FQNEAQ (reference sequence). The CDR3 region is CASSPTGLNTEAFF. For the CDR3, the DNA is TGTGCCAGCAGCCCGACAGGGCTCAACACTGAAGCTTTCTTT.

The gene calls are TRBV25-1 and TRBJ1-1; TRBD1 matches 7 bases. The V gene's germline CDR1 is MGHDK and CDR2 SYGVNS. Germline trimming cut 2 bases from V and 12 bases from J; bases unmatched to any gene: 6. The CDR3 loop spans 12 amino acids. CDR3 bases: TGTGCCAGCAGTGAAATGACAGGGATACCTTTCTTT. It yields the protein CASSEMTGIPFF.

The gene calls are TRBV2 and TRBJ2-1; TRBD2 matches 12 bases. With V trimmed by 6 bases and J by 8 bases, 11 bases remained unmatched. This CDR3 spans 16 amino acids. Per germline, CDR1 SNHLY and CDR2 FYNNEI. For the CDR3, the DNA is TGTGCCAGCAGCCGCAATGGACTAGCGGGGAGTGATGAGCAGTTCTTC. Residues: CASSRNGLAGSDEQFF.

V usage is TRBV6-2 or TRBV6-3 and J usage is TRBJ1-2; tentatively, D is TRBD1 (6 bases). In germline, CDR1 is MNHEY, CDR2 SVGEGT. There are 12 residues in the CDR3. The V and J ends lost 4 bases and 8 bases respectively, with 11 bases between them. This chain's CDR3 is CASSSTGSGYTF. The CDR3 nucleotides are TGTGCCAGCAGTTCTACAGGGTCCGGCTACACCTTC.

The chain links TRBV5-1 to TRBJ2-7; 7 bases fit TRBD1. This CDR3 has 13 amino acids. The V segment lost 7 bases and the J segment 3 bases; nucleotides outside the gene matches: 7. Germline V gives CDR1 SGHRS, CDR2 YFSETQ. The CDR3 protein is CASSGTDYYEQYF. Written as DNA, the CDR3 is TGCGCCAGCTCCGGGACAGACTACTACGAGCAGTACTTC.

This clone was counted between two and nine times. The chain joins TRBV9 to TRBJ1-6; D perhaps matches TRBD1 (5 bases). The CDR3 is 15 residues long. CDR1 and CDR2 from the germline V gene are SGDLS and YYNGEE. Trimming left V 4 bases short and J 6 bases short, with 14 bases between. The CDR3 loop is CASSHPGGVNSPLHF. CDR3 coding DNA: TGTGCCAGCAGCCATCCAGGAGGGGTTAATTCACCCCTCCACTTT.